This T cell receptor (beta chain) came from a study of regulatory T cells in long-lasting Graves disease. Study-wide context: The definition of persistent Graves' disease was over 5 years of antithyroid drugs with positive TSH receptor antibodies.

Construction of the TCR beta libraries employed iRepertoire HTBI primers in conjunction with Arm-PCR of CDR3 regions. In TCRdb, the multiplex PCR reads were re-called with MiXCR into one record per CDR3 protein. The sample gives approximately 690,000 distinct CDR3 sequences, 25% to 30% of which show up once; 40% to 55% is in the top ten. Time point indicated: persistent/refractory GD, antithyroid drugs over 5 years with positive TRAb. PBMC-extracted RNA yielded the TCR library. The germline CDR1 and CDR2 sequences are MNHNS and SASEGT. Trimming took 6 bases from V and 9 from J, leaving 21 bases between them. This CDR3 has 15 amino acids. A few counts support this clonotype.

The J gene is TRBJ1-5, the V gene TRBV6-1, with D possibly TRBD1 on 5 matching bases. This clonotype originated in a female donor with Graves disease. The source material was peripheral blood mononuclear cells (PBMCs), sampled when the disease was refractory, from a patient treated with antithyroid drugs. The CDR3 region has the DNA TGTGCCAGCAGCACTGGTGGGACCGCGGTTATGCCCCAGCATTTT. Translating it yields CASSTGGTAVMPQHF.